This record looks at one T cell receptor (beta chain) sequence and its context. This clone's antigen is unknown. No base-level quality is on record; no much larger clone is a single base apart. Whole blood was collected in K2EDTA tubes by collaborating institutions according to the institutions' own protocols. For TCRbeta analysis, collaborator samples were shipped as frozen whole blood, as isolated PBMCs, or as DNA extracted from either sample type. Unmatched junction bases come to 2, with V trimmed by 2 bases and J by 1 base. Sequences SGHRS (CDR1) and YFSETQ (CDR2) are obtained from the germline V gene. The CDR3 starts with the cysteine, ends with the phenylalanine, and has 15 residues. The kept DNA is CDR3 alone, 45 bases in frame from the first base. The data originate from a study of blood T cell repertoires in COVID-19 (dated by TCRdb to about 2020). Context from the whole study: Collaborator samples came from the United States, Italy and Spain and covered acute and convalescent phases of COVID-19. The material from the prospective study consisted of cDNA or gDNA derived from T cells, B-cell-depleted T cells, or PBMCs. Nearly every sample came with metadata listing a de-identified subject ID, COVID-19 status, age in years and sex. Subjects who had been exposed to COVID-19, were actively infected with it, or had recovered from it provided the deeply sampled blood TCRbeta repertoires that made up the dataset. HLA class I and class II types, where available, came from metadata supplied by the sample provider rather than from assay-based typing. A freely available public database, intended as a resource for researchers studying the immune response to SARS-CoV-2, is where the repertoires were released. Samples came from the ongoing ImmuneRACE study (first 160 participants) plus 1,254 subjects from 6 global collaborators.

TCRbeta CDR3 regions were amplified from genomic DNA using the immunoSEQ Assay, a bias-controlled multiplex PCR. For the original study's pipeline: Nucleated cell counts per sample were estimated from amplification of reference gene primers within the assay. To quantify the absolute abundance of each unique TCRbeta CDR3 rearrangement, sequence reads were collapsed and filtered. Productive Simpson clonality was computed per sample as the square root of Simpson's diversity index over productive rearrangements. Held by TCRdb, this immuneACCESS table contains in-frame sequences only and omits some clones. Under half of the omission traces to an unresolved V gene where checked; the cause of the rest is unknown. V, J and clone size were drawn from that table, and D and trimming were deduced from the DNA. For this sample there are roughly 190,000 clones; around four fifths appear just once. About 20% of the sample lies in the top ten.

The study at large found these results: How much clinical and demographic metadata was included differed by source and by participant, and the metadata was provided uncurated.

Sample: peripheral blood. The rearrangement combines TRBV5-1 with TRBJ2-1; the junction holds 8 bases that match TRBD2. This clonotype was obtained from a human donor in a cohort sampled during active COVID-19. The DNA sequence reads TGCGCCAGCAGCTTAGCGGGGGAGTCCTACAATGAGCAGTTCTTC. The resulting protein is CASSLAGESYNEQFF.